This T cell receptor (beta chain) was identified during a study of human T cells and chemical hapten exposure. The library put unique molecular identifiers onto individual cDNA molecules. In TCRdb, the 5' RACE reads were re-called with MiXCR into one record per CDR3 protein. The sample records 110,000 or so distinct CDR3 sequences, approximately 20% being singletons. V was cut by 5 bases and J by 2 bases, with 4 bases left in between. Germline loops: CDR1 MDHEN, CDR2 SYDVKM. CDR3 length equals 11 residues. In regard to this clonotype: Its target is unknown.

It was from unfractionated whole blood that total RNA was extracted. Study conclusions and caveats: Sensitizing to DPC left TCRs with a frequency above 1 in 1000 unaltered.

The chain employs TRBV28 and TRBJ2-7; no reliable D call. The source of this sequence is a human donor in good health. As DNA, the CDR3 is TGTGCCAGCAGTATACCCTACGAGCAGTACTTC. As protein: CASSIPYEQYF.